This entry lists 9 T cell receptor beta chains sequenced from one sample in a study of cytomegalovirus exposure and HLA in healthy donors. The PCR contained 60 Vbeta and 13 Jbeta primers. The method was immunoSEQ multiplex PCR; TCRdb's version includes in-frame clones alone and lacks a portion of them. The sample yields some 130,000 clones, about 80% seen once. Sequences were obtained from PBMCs. These receptors were taken from a man aged 30-40 years in good health.

The V gene is TRBV11-1, the J gene TRBJ2-5; D is possibly TRBD2 (8 bases). Germline V CDR1 and CDR2: SGHAT, FQDESV (reference sequence). V lost 4 bases and J lost 3, with 24 bases in between. The CDR3 has 18 residues. This CDR3 is CASSSGGTAGGREETQYF. CDR3 bases: TGTGCCAGCAGCTCGGGAGGGACAGCGGGTGGCCGCGAAGAGACCCAGTACTTC.

V and J are TRBV5-6 and TRBJ1-1; 12 positions agree with TRBD1. CDR1 and CDR2 (germline): SGHDT, YYEEEE. This CDR3 spans 14 amino acids. After removal of 0 bases from V and 7 bases from J, the junction contained 1 base not matched to a gene. The CDR3 DNA follows: TGTGCCAGCAGCTTGGGGGACAGGGGGCTTGAAGCTTTCTTT. Translating gives CASSLGDRGLEAFF.

This chain connects TRBV9 to TRBJ1-4; D might be TRBD1 (6 bases). Trimming took off 4 bases at V and 7 bases at J, with 14 bases between the two ends. Germline CDR1 and CDR2: SGDLS and YYNGEE. The CDR3 contains 14 residues. The CDR3 bases are TGTGCCAGCAGCTCGACGGGGGGGGCTGAAAAACTGTTTTTT. Translated, it gives CASSSTGGAEKLFF.

This clone was found a few times. The chain is built from TRBV29-1 and TRBJ2-7, with D perhaps matching TRBD2 (6 bases). The CDR3 has 14 amino acids. Trimming cost V 7 bases and J 2 bases, with 18 bases left between them. Germline CDR1 SQVTM, CDR2 ANQGSEA. The CDR3 nucleotides read TGCAGCGCCTCTCGGGGGAGCGGAACCTACGAGCAGTACTTC. Residues: CSASRGSGTYEQYF.

V usage is TRBV6-6 and J usage is TRBJ2-7, with 10 bases matching TRBD1. The trim removed 0 bases at V and 2 bases at J, leaving 4 bases unmatched. The CDR3 consists of 16 residues. Germline CDR1 MNHNY, CDR2 SVGAGI (reference sequence). The chain's CDR3 is CASSYSGQGGAYEQYF. In DNA, the CDR3 is TGTGCCAGCAGTTACTCAGGACAGGGGGGGGCCTACGAGCAGTACTTC.

This chain joins TRBV6-6 and TRBJ2-3, with TRBD2 matching 11 bases. Germline V gene data show CDR1 as MNHNY and CDR2 as SVGAGI (reference sequence). The V and J ends lost 7 bases and 3 bases, in that order; junction bases with no gene match: 3. The CDR3 length is 14 residues. The CDR3 DNA reads TGTGCCAGCACCCGACTAGCGGGGACAGATACGCAGTATTTT. It specifies CASTRLAGTDTQYF.

The CDR3 DNA sequence: TGCGCCAGCAGCTCCAAGGCCAGGTACATGAACACTGAAGCTTTCTTT. Encoded protein: CASSSKARYMNTEAFF. This rearrangement joins TRBV5-1 to TRBJ1-1; D uncertain. This CDR3 has 16 residues. The V gene lost 3 bases and the J gene lost 0 bases, with 15 bases spanning the gap. Germline V gene lookup returns CDR1 SGHRS and CDR2 YFSETQ.

The V call is TRBV6-1, the J call TRBJ2-3; tentatively, D is TRBD2 (5 bases). The length of the CDR3 is 18 residues. Germline-derived CDR1 and CDR2 are MNHNS and SASEGT. V was clipped by 4 bases and J by 2 bases, with 22 bases between them. DNA for the CDR3: TGTGCCAGCAGTGTAAGGTTCGACGGGAACCCGTCCACAGATACGCAGTATTTT. It specifies CASSVRFDGNPSTDTQYF.

This clone appeared a single time. For the CDR3, the DNA is TGTGCCAGCAGCCCACTAACGGCTAGCGGCTCCTACGAGCAGTACTTC. It yields the protein CASSPLTASGSYEQYF. The chain uses TRBV9 and TRBJ2-7; the match to TRBD2 covers 7 bases. Germline V gene lookup returns CDR1 SGDLS and CDR2 YYNGEE. The CDR3 is made up of 16 amino acids. Trimming cost V 4 bases and J 0 bases; bases outside gene matches: 10.